These 5 T cell receptor beta chains were all obtained from the same sample, sequenced in a study of CD8 T cells in Susac syndrome. An amount of RNA that ranged from roughly 0.5 to 1 ug was reverse transcribed with random hexamers. TCRdb recomputed calls from the immunoSEQ multiplex PCR reads with MiXCR, one row per CDR3 protein. The sample includes 200,000 to 250,000 distinct CDR3 sequences, about 93% of them seen just once. The sequenced sample was CD8+ T cells from PBMCs. These receptors were taken from a human donor with multiple sclerosis.

The V gene is TRBV14, the J gene TRBJ2-3; 9 bases line up with TRBD1. The CDR3 covers 15 residues. Per the germline V gene, CDR1 is SGHDN and CDR2 is FVKESK. Trimming at V came to 4 bases and at J to 3 bases, leaving 5 bases not matched to a gene. Here the CDR3 reads CASSRTGVGTDTQYF. The DNA for the CDR3 is TGTGCCAGCAGCCGGACAGGGGTGGGGACAGATACGCAGTATTTT.

The chain joins TRBV7-9 to TRBJ2-7, with no clear D. Trimming took off 4 bases at V and 5 bases at J, with 18 bases between the two ends. The CDR3 consists of 15 residues. The germline V gene encodes CDR1 SEHNR and CDR2 FQNEAQ (reference sequence). DNA for the CDR3: TGTGCCAGCAGCTCAGAGATTTGGGGTCCCCACGAGCAGTACTTC. Amino acids: CASSSEIWGPHEQYF.

The V call is TRBV5-6, the J call TRBJ2-7; TRBD2 matches 9 bases. V lost 3 bases to trimming and J lost 4 bases; unmatched junction nucleotides: 2. The germline V gene encodes CDR1 SGHDT and CDR2 YYEEEE. This CDR3 contains 13 residues. The CDR3 is CASSWSGGYEQYF. The DNA of the CDR3 is TGTGCCAGCAGCTGGAGCGGGGGGTACGAGCAGTACTTC.

The V call is TRBV2, the J call TRBJ2-7; D remains ambiguous. The V end lost 2 bases, the J end lost 6 bases, and 8 bases lay between the germline ends. This CDR3 region has 12 residues. Per germline, CDR1 SNHLY and CDR2 FYNNEI. CDR3 in amino acids: CASSERAPEQYF. CDR3 sequence (DNA): TGTGCCAGCAGTGAACGGGCCCCCGAGCAGTACTTC.

This clonotype has a handful of counts. The V and J genes are TRBV18 and TRBJ2-2, with a weak D call TRBD2 (6 bases). V lost 3 bases and J lost 0, with 8 bases in between. Germline V lookup: CDR1 KGHSH, CDR2 LQKENI. The CDR3 spans 15 residues. Here the CDR3 DNA reads TGTGCCAGCTCACCGCGGGATCCGAACACCGGGGAGCTGTTTTTT. Translated, it gives CASSPRDPNTGELFF.